The clone carrying this T cell receptor (beta chain) was counted ten times or more. The sample belongs to a study of T cells in Graves' hyperthyroidism and ophthalmopathy. Amplified TCR beta CDR3 regions came from RNA transcripts. HTBI primers were used for first-round RT-PCR of the TCR CDR3. Each CDR3 protein is one row after TCRdb ran MiXCR on the multiplex PCR reads. The profile shows tens of thousands of distinct CDR3 sequences, 48% of them singletons. The germline V gene has CDR1 SEHNR and CDR2 FQNEAQ (reference sequence). The CDR3 runs 13 residues. V gave up 2 bases and J gave up 5 bases, with 9 bases separating them.

The rearrangement links TRBV7-9 to TRBJ1-1; tentative D call: TRBD1 (6 bases). The sample consisted of blood. This TCR was recovered from a woman aged 50 to 60 with Graves' ophthalmopathy. DNA of the CDR3: TGTGCCAGCAGCTTAAGAGGGGGAACTGAAGCTTTCTTT. Its protein product is CASSLRGGTEAFF.